Shown below are 10 T cell receptor beta chains from a single sample sequenced in a study of CD8 T cells in Susac syndrome. Random hexamers served to reverse transcribe roughly 0.5 to 1 ug RNA. TCRdb fed the immunoSEQ multiplex PCR reads into MiXCR, producing one record per CDR3 protein. The table includes around 80,000 distinct CDR3 sequences, 94% detected once. Sequenced material: CD8+ T cells from PBMCs. Receptors originate from a human donor in good health.

This clonotype was seen a single time. CDR3 sequence reads: CASSDYFGPDYNEQFF. CDR3 DNA: TGTGCCAGCAGTGATTATTTTGGGCCGGACTACAATGAGCAGTTCTTC. The chain couples TRBV2 to TRBJ2-1, with D unresolved. Trimming took 3 bases from V and 3 from J, leaving 15 bases between them. CDR3 length: 16 amino acids. Germline V CDR1 and CDR2: SNHLY, FYNNEI.

V usage is TRBV5-6 and J usage is TRBJ1-1; TRBD1 matches at 7 bases. The CDR3 runs to 14 residues. V shed 4 bases, J shed 4 bases, and the junction held 7 bases outside the gene matches. Germline CDR1 reads SGHDT; CDR2 reads YYEEEE. CDR3 region: CASSGSGGVTEAFF. The CDR3 region has the DNA TGTGCCAGCAGCGGATCAGGGGGGGTCACTGAAGCTTTCTTT. Full variable domain (rest looked up from reference TRBV5-6 and TRBJ1-1): DAGVTQSPTHLIKTRGQQVTLRCSPKSGHDTVSWYQQALGQGPQFIFQYYEEEERQRGNFPDRFSGHQFPNYSSELNVNALLLGDSALYLCASSGSGGVTEAFFGQGTRLTVV.

The V gene is TRBV5-6, the J gene TRBJ2-7; 8 bases map to TRBD1. V shed 4 bases, J shed 2 bases, and the junction held 5 bases outside the gene matches. This CDR3 spans 14 amino acids. In germline, CDR1 is SGHDT, CDR2 YYEEEE. The CDR3 spells CASSAGDRPYEQYV. The CDR3 nucleotides read TGTGCCAGCAGCGCCGGGGACAGGCCCTACGAGCAGTACGTC.

This clonotype was found once. The chain couples TRBV27 to TRBJ1-2; D ambiguous. Trimming stripped 2 bases from V and 3 bases from J, with 13 bases between. CDR1 is MNHEY, CDR2 SMNVEV, per germline (reference sequence). CDR3 length equals 15 residues. The CDR3 protein is CASSLAAFSYYGYTF. CDR3 coding DNA: TGTGCCAGCAGTTTAGCAGCCTTTTCCTACTATGGCTACACCTTC.

CDR3 sequence reads: CASSVEQGPPDTQYF. The CDR3 bases are TGTGCCAGCAGCGTAGAACAGGGCCCCCCAGATACGCAGTATTTT. This rearrangement joins TRBV9 to TRBJ2-3; TRBD1 might be the D (6 bases). Germline lookup yields CDR1 SGDLS and CDR2 YYNGEE. The CDR3 sequence is 15 residues long. V shed 0 bases and J shed 4 bases, with 12 bases lying between them. The whole variable domain, filled in from reference TRBV9 and TRBJ2-3, reads DSGVTQTPKHLITATGQRVTLRCSPRSGDLSVYWYQQSLDQGLQFLIQYYNGEERAKGNILERFSAQQFPDLHSELNLSSLELGDSALYFCASSVEQGPPDTQYFGPGTRLTVL.

The rearrangement joins TRBV12-3 or TRBV12-4 to TRBJ2-4; D is unclear. The V end was cut by 3 bases, the J end by 6 bases, with 3 bases between. The CDR3 has 11 residues. The CDR3 loop reads CASSFSNIQYF. In DNA form, the CDR3 reads TGTGCCAGCAGTTTTTCAAACATTCAGTACTTC.

The table lists this clonotype with a count of one. The V call is TRBV6-4, the J call TRBJ2-1, with D possibly called TRBD1 or TRBD2 (5 bases each). This CDR3 contains 15 residues. The germline V and J ends were trimmed by 4 bases and 4 bases, with 14 bases remaining between them. The germline V gene encodes CDR1 MRHNA and CDR2 SNTAGT. In nucleotides, the CDR3 is TGTGCCAGCAGTGCCCGGGACGGCGAGTACAATGAGCAGTTCTTC. Amino acids: CASSARDGEYNEQFF.

The chain is built from TRBV9 and TRBJ2-3; 10 bases map to TRBD2. The CDR3 spans 15 residues. The V and J ends lost 0 bases and 6 bases, in that order; junction bases with no gene match: 4. CDR1 SGDLS and CDR2 YYNGEE come from the germline V gene. The CDR3 reads CASSVGNSGRDTQYF. In DNA form, the CDR3 reads TGTGCCAGCAGCGTAGGAAATAGCGGGAGGGATACGCAGTATTTT.

The V gene is TRBV4-1, the J gene TRBJ1-2; a possible D gene is TRBD1 (5 bases). This CDR3 contains 16 residues. Per germline, CDR1 MGHRA and CDR2 YSYEKL. Trimming cost V 4 bases and J 6 bases, with 21 bases left between them. CDR3 DNA sequence: TGCGCCAGCAGCCCCTCGGGACTCCCCAACCGGGATGGCTACACCTTC. Its translation is CASSPSGLPNRDGYTF.

CDR3 sequence (DNA): TGTGCCAGCAGTCTAGCGGGAGTACACGAGCAGTACGTC. This encodes CASSLAGVHEQYV. The chain is built from TRBV28 and TRBJ2-7; 10 bases fit TRBD2. The germline V gene encodes CDR1 MDHEN and CDR2 SYDVKM. CDR3 length: 13 residues. V dropped 5 bases and J dropped 5; count of bases not matched to a gene: 3.